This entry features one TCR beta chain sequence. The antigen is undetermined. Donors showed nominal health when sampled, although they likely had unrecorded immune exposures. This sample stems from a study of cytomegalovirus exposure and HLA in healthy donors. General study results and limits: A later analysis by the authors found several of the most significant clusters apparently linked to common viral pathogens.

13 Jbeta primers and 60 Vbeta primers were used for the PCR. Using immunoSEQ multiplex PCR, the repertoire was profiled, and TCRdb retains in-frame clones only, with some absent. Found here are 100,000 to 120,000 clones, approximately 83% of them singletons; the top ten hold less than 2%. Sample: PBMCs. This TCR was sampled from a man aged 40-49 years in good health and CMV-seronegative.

This CDR3 is CASSVGGMNTEAFF. CDR3 sequence (DNA): TGTGCCAGCAGCGTAGGAGGCATGAACACTGAAGCTTTCTTT. The rearrangement links TRBV9 to TRBJ1-1, with unresolved D. From germline, CDR1 is SGDLS and CDR2 YYNGEE. This CDR3 is 14 amino acids long. The V gene lost 0 bases and the J gene lost 0 bases, with 6 bases spanning the gap.